The T cell receptor (beta chain) under discussion was sequenced for a study of blood T cell repertoires in COVID-19. Study summary: Researchers got acute and convalescent COVID-19 samples from the United States, Italy and Spain. T cells, B-cell-depleted T cells, or PBMCs provided the cDNA or gDNA that served as material.

Germline CDR1 is GTSNPN and CDR2 is SVGIG (reference sequence). The junction had 7 bases not matched to a gene; V was cut back by 2 bases and J by 4 bases. The CDR3 loop spans 15 amino acids. Only in-frame clones appear in the TCRdb table, and some are missing; sequencing was by immunoSEQ multiplex PCR. The repertoire holds some 150,000 clones, with roughly 85% as singletons. This clone turned up a few times. The origin of this receptor is a man in his forties or fifties with acute or convalescent COVID-19. The chain links TRBV30 to TRBJ1-5, with 8 bases fitting TRBD1. The source material was peripheral blood. The CDR3 DNA sequence: TGTGCCTGGAGTTTCCAGGGGGCTGCAAATCAGCCCCAGCATTTT. This sequence encodes CAWSFQGAANQPQHF.